This entry describes one T cell receptor (beta chain). Its antigen is unknown. No quality values exist for individual bases; no much larger clone is one base distant. TCRbeta CDR3 regions were amplified from genomic DNA using the immunoSEQ Assay, a bias-controlled multiplex PCR. From the authors' description of their analysis: Nucleated cell counts per sample were estimated from amplification of reference gene primers within the assay. To quantify the absolute abundance of each unique TCRbeta CDR3 rearrangement, sequence reads were collapsed and filtered. For each sample, productive Simpson clonality was calculated as the square root of Simpson's diversity index over productive rearrangements. TCRdb obtained this table from immuneACCESS and retained in-frame rearrangements with V and J assigned. These tables miss some clones; where compared with another copy, unresolved V genes account for less than half of the shortfall, and the remainder is unexplained. That table supplies the V and J calls and clone size; D and trimming were determined from the DNA. The sample table holds about 430,000 clones, of which approximately 87% were seen once. The ten top clones hold around 0.97% of the sample.

In the prospective study, participants were roughly 18 to 100 years old, resided in about two dozen geographic areas of the United States, and were enrolled through a virtual design. In the prospective study, cohorts were assigned on the basis of participant-reported clinical history obtained from a screening survey and a study questionnaire. Mobile phlebotomists in the prospective study collected whole blood, serum and a nasopharyngeal or oropharyngeal swab from every participant. Participants in the prospective study had the option to provide additional blood draws and questionnaires over a roughly 2-month period. Before DNA extraction, prospective study blood samples were shipped either frozen or at room temperature. The sample is drawn from a study of blood T cell repertoires in COVID-19 (TCRdb year 2020). Describing the broader study: The collaborator samples originated in the United States, Italy and Spain and spanned the acute and convalescent phases of COVID-19. The prospective study material was composed of cDNA or gDNA derived from T cells, B-cell-depleted T cells, or PBMCs. Subjects who had been exposed to COVID-19, were actively infected with it, or had recovered from it provided the deeply sampled blood TCRbeta repertoires that made up the dataset. The repertoires were made available in a free public database intended to serve as a resource for research on the immune response to SARS-CoV-2. Samples came from the ongoing ImmuneRACE study (first 160 participants) plus 1,254 subjects from 6 global collaborators. Nearly every sample came with metadata listing a de-identified subject ID, COVID-19 status, age in years and sex. Where available, HLA class I and class II types were taken from metadata supplied by the sample provider and were not determined by assay-based typing. What the study reported, not specific to this receptor: The amount of clinical and demographic metadata varied by source and participant and was provided uncurated.

Sequencing input: PBMCs or T cells enriched from blood (not recorded which). This sequence originates from a woman aged 30 to 39 with acute COVID-19.

The DNA sequence is TGCGCCAGCAGCCAAGTAAAAGGGTTCACAGCGGGGGGGCCGGCCTACAATGAGCAGTTCTTC. It is translated as CASSQVKGFTAGGPAYNEQFF. The chain is made from TRBV4-1 and TRBJ2-1, and TRBD2 matches 10 of the central bases. Trimmed from V: 1 base; trimmed from J: 2 bases; junction bases lacking a gene match: 17. CDR1 and CDR2, looked up from the germline V gene, are MGHRA and YSYEKL. The CDR3, from cysteine to phenylalanine, totals 21 residues. The DNA shown is the 63-base CDR3, in frame from base 1.